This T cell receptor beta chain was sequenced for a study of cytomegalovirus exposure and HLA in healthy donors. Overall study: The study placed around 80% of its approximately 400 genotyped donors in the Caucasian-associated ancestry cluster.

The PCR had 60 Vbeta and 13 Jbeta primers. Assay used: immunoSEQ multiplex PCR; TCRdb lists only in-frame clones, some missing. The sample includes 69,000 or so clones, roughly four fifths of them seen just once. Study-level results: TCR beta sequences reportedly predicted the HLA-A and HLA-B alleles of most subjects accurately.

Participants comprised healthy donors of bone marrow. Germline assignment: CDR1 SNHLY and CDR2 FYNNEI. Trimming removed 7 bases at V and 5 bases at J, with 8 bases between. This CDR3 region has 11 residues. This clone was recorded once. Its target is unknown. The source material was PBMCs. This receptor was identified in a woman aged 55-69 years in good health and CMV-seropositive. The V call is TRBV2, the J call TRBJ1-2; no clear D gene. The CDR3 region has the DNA TGTGCCAGCAAGGGAGGATATGGCTACACCTTC. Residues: CASKGGYGYTF.